Shown below are 30 T cell receptor beta chains from a single sample sequenced in a study of blood T cell repertoires in COVID-19. Profiled with immunoSEQ multiplex PCR; TCRdb holds only in-frame clones, not every one. The sample records 200,000 to 300,000 clones, 84% being singletons. What was sequenced was peripheral blood. All receptors come from a man in his sixties with acute or convalescent COVID-19.

The chain links TRBV10-2 to TRBJ1-1; 10 bases map to TRBD1. The V segment lost 3 bases and the J segment 5 bases; nucleotides outside the gene matches: 6. Germline lookup yields CDR1 WSHSY and CDR2 SAAADI. CDR3 length: 15 amino acids. Here the CDR3 DNA reads TGCGCCAGCAGTGACCGGGACAGGGGAGGTACTGAAGCTTTCTTT. It translates to CASSDRDRGGTEAFF.

This chain uses TRBV5-6 with TRBJ2-7; TRBD2 matches at 9 bases. V dropped 5 bases and J dropped 2; count of bases not matched to a gene: 8. Germline lookup yields CDR1 SGHDT and CDR2 YYEEEE. CDR3 length equals 15 residues. The CDR3 coding sequence is TGTGCCAGCAGTACGCTGGGACTAGCAACCTACGAGCAGTACTTC. Encoded protein: CASSTLGLATYEQYF.

The V gene is TRBV19, the J gene TRBJ1-5; 7 bases match TRBD1. With 5 bases clipped from V and 5 bases from J, the junction kept 9 bases outside the gene matches. The CDR3 consists of 15 residues. The germline CDR1 and CDR2 sequences are LNHDA and SQIVND (reference sequence). The CDR3 loop is CASSPEGQLYQPQHF. The CDR3 nucleotides are TGTGCCAGTAGTCCAGAGGGACAGCTATATCAGCCCCAGCATTTT.

The rearrangement links TRBV6-5 to TRBJ1-1; D is possibly TRBD1 (5 bases). V was trimmed by 6 bases and J by 4 bases, leaving 18 bases between them. Germline lookup yields CDR1 MNHEY and CDR2 SVGAGI. The CDR3 runs 15 residues. For the CDR3, the DNA is TGTGCCAGCAGGGACCTTATCGGGGGGGGCACTGAAGCTTTCTTT. Protein sequence: CASRDLIGGGTEAFF.

V usage is TRBV11-2 and J usage is TRBJ2-7, with TRBD1 as a possible D gene (8 bases). V lost 1 base and J 6 bases, leaving 13 bases between the germline ends. From germline, CDR1 is SGHAT and CDR2 FQNNGV. The CDR3 totals 14 residues. CDR3 coding DNA: TGTGCCAGCAGCTTAGTACAGGGGGGGACCGAGCAGTACTTC. Encoded protein: CASSLVQGGTEQYF. The variable domain in full, completed from reference TRBV11-2 and TRBJ2-7, reads EAGVAQSPRYKIIEKRQSVAFWCNPISGHATLYWYQQILGQGPKLLIQFQNNGVVDDSQLPKDRFSAERLKGVDSTLKIQPAKLEDSAVYLCASSLVQGGTEQYFGPGTRLTVT.

The chain carries TRBV18 and TRBJ2-5; D is ambiguous. Germline loops: CDR1 KGHSH, CDR2 LQKENI. Trimming removed 5 bases at V and 0 bases at J, with 4 bases between. The CDR3 consists of 12 residues. CDR3 nucleotides: TGTGCCAGCTCATCTAACCAAGAGACCCAGTACTTC. Translation gives CASSSNQETQYF.

This rearrangement joins TRBV10-2 to TRBJ2-2, with TRBD2 matching 9 bases. The CDR3 sequence is 14 residues long. CDR1 is WSHSY and CDR2 is SAAADI in the germline V gene. Trimming took 5 bases from V and 3 from J; bases not matched to a gene: 1. CDR3 region: CASSIAGDTGELFF. The CDR3 DNA reads as TGCGCCAGCAGTATAGCGGGGGACACCGGGGAGCTGTTTTTT.

This clone was picked up a small number of times. V gene TRBV4-2 combines with J gene TRBJ2-3; 10 nucleotides agree with TRBD2. Trimming cost V 0 bases and J 4 bases; bases outside gene matches: 4. The CDR3 length is 16 residues. CDR1 and CDR2 (germline): LGHNA, YNFKEQ. This chain's CDR3 is CASSQERAGGPDTQYF. The DNA of the CDR3 is TGTGCCAGCAGCCAAGAACGAGCGGGAGGGCCAGATACGCAGTATTTT.

This chain joins TRBV6-4 and TRBJ2-7; D is perhaps TRBD2 (5 bases). The V end lost 2 bases, the J end lost 4 bases, and 21 bases lay between the germline ends. Germline assignment: CDR1 MRHNA and CDR2 SNTAGT. The CDR3 sequence is 17 residues long. This chain's CDR3 is CASSDRPSGGQRYEQYF. As DNA, the CDR3 is TGTGCCAGCAGTGACCGGCCGTCGGGCGGGCAAAGGTACGAGCAGTACTTC.

Details on this clone: This same CDR3 is encoded by further DNA sequences in the sample. This sequence joins TRBV3-1 (or the pseudogene TRBV3-2) and TRBJ2-7; no firm D call. Between the trimmed V and J ends, which lost 1 base and 4 bases, there was a span of 2 bases. There are 11 residues in the CDR3. Germline V gene sequence: CDR1 LGHDT, CDR2 YNNKEL (reference sequence). The CDR3 loop is CASSQAYEQYF. CDR3 nucleotides: TGTGCCAGCAGCCAAGCTTACGAGCAGTACTTC.

The rearrangement links TRBV7-2 to TRBJ2-7, with 8 positions matching TRBD1. CDR3 length: 15 residues. CDR1 is SGHTA, CDR2 FQGNSA, per germline. V dropped 6 bases and J dropped 1; count of bases not matched to a gene: 8. The CDR3 region has the DNA TGTGCCAGCAGACTCGGACAGGGTTTTTCCTACGAGCAGTACTTC. This encodes CASRLGQGFSYEQYF.

This clone was observed once. The chain couples TRBV5-1 to TRBJ1-4; D gene ambiguous. CDR3 length equals 18 residues. Germline values: CDR1 SGHRS, CDR2 YFSETQ. The V gene lost 8 bases and the J gene lost 3 bases, with 26 bases spanning the gap. The CDR3 DNA sequence: TGCGCCAGTCATCAGCGCGGGGAATCCGCGGGAGCTAATGAAAAACTGTTTTTT. Translated, it gives CASHQRGESAGANEKLFF.

The V gene is TRBV7-6, the J gene TRBJ2-1; a weak D match, TRBD1 (5 bases). Germline CDR1 reads SGHVS; CDR2 reads FNYEAQ. This CDR3 is 17 amino acids long. The V gene lost 2 bases and the J gene lost 8 bases, with 22 bases spanning the gap. The CDR3 region has the DNA TGTGCCAGCAGCTTACCCCCGGGCAGGGCCTTTAGTGATGAGCAGTTCTTC. Amino acids: CASSLPPGRAFSDEQFF.

The rearrangement links TRBV5-1 to TRBJ2-6; D ambiguous. The V end was cut by 4 bases, the J end by 1 base, with 6 bases between. Germline V gives CDR1 SGHRS, CDR2 YFSETQ. The CDR3 loop spans 14 amino acids. CDR3 region: CASSALSGANVLTF. In nucleotides, the CDR3 is TGCGCCAGCAGCGCGTTGTCTGGGGCCAACGTCCTGACTTTC.

V usage is TRBV5-1 and J usage is TRBJ1-1; 7 bases line up with TRBD1. Germline loops: CDR1 SGHRS, CDR2 YFSETQ. With V trimmed by 2 bases and J by 5 bases, 3 bases remained unmatched. The CDR3 loop spans 13 amino acids. The CDR3 DNA reads as TGCGCCAGCAGCTTAACAGGGGCGACTGAAGCTTTCTTT. Protein product: CASSLTGATEAFF.

The sample holds a few counts of this clone. The chain uses TRBV9 and TRBJ1-1; D ambiguous. Germline V lookup: CDR1 SGDLS, CDR2 YYNGEE. This CDR3 region has 13 residues. V was cut by 2 bases and J by 0 bases, with 5 bases left in between. The CDR3 DNA reads TGTGCCAGCAGCGTGCGAATGAACACTGAAGCTTTCTTT. Protein sequence: CASSVRMNTEAFF.

The chain uses TRBV3-1 (or the pseudogene TRBV3-2) and TRBJ2-5; 15 bases map to TRBD2. V lost 3 bases, J lost 4 bases, and 3 bases stayed unmatched. CDR1 LGHDT and CDR2 YNNKEL come from the germline V gene (reference sequence). The length of the CDR3 is 16 residues. This CDR3 is CASSQGLAGGGETQYF. For the CDR3, the DNA is TGTGCCAGCAGCCAGGGACTAGCGGGGGGAGGAGAGACCCAGTACTTC.

CDR3 in DNA: TGTGCCTGGAGTCCCCCGGGGCGCGGGGATAATCAGCCCCAGCATTTT. This encodes CAWSPPGRGDNQPQHF. The J gene is TRBJ1-5, the V gene TRBV30; tentative D call: TRBD1 (5 bases). Germline V gene lookup returns CDR1 GTSNPN and CDR2 SVGIG (reference sequence). Trimming stripped 2 bases from V and 4 bases from J, with 18 bases between. The CDR3 covers 16 residues.

The chain recombines TRBV29-1 with TRBJ1-1; D is uncertain. The CDR3 loop spans 13 amino acids. Germline CDR1 reads SQVTM; CDR2 reads ANQGSEA. The V end was cut by 6 bases, the J end by 3 bases, with 14 bases between. The CDR3 sequence is CSVGGRFDTEAFF. The DNA of the CDR3 is TGCAGCGTAGGCGGAAGGTTTGACACTGAAGCTTTCTTT.

The rearrangement joins TRBV4-1 to TRBJ2-2; D unclear. Germline V gene sequence: CDR1 MGHRA, CDR2 YSYEKL. Trimming shortened V by 2 bases and J by 0 bases, and 4 bases separated the two germline ends. The CDR3 extends over 14 amino acids. The chain's CDR3 is CASSQPSNTGELFF. The CDR3, as DNA: TGCGCCAGCAGCCAACCCTCGAACACCGGGGAGCTGTTTTTT.

V gene TRBV5-5 combines with J gene TRBJ2-1, with a tentative D call TRBD2 (7 bases). The CDR3 extends over 15 amino acids. The germline V gene encodes CDR1 SGHKS and CDR2 YYEKEE (reference sequence). V gave up 4 bases and J gave up 3 bases, with 14 bases separating them. CDR3 amino acids: CASSQGTGGYNEQFF. CDR3 DNA sequence: TGTGCCAGCAGCCAGGGGACGGGGGGCTACAATGAGCAGTTCTTC.

CDR3 bases: TGTGCCAGCAGCTCAGGAACCTATGGCTACACCTTC. Its translation is CASSSGTYGYTF. The genes are TRBV11-2 and TRBJ1-2; D gene uncertain. Germline CDR1 is SGHAT and CDR2 is FQNNGV. The CDR3 extends over 12 amino acids. V was pared by 4 bases and J by 4 bases, with 7 bases between.

This rearrangement joins TRBV2 to TRBJ2-5, with 11 bases fitting TRBD2. The ends lost 6 bases at V and 5 bases at J; junction bases unmatched: 8. The germline V gene has CDR1 SNHLY and CDR2 FYNNEI. This CDR3 has 15 amino acids. CDR3 coding DNA: TGTGCCAGCAGACTTAGCGGGGGGGCATGGGAGACCCAGTACTTC. It yields the protein CASRLSGGAWETQYF.

Notes on this clone: Other DNA sequences from this sample encode an identical CDR3 as well. The chain links TRBV11-2 to TRBJ2-5, with D perhaps matching TRBD2 (6 bases). There are 13 residues in the CDR3. V was pared by 5 bases and J by 1 base, with 8 bases between. The V gene's germline CDR1 is SGHAT and CDR2 FQNNGV. The CDR3 loop reads CASSRDFQETQYF. The CDR3 DNA sequence: TGTGCCAGCAGCCGGGACTTCCAAGAGACCCAGTACTTC.

This sequence joins TRBV29-1 and TRBJ2-1; D possibly corresponds to TRBD2 (7 bases). Trimming removed 3 bases from V and 8 bases from J, with 11 bases in between. This CDR3 has 12 amino acids. Looked up from germline, CDR1 is SQVTM and CDR2 is ANQGSEA. CDR3 DNA: TGCAGCGTTGACGGGGGGCGGGATGAGCAGTTCTTC. Its translation: CSVDGGRDEQFF.

CDR3: CATSDQQGYGYTF. The CDR3 DNA reads TGTGCCACCAGTGATCAACAGGGATATGGCTACACCTTC. The chain couples TRBV24-1 to TRBJ1-2; a weak D match, TRBD1 (6 bases). V dropped 3 bases and J dropped 5 bases, with 9 bases sitting between them. The CDR3 is 13 residues long. The V gene's germline CDR1 is KGHDR and CDR2 SFDVKD.

The gene calls are TRBV7-8 and TRBJ2-1; TRBD2 matches 10 bases. V was clipped by 0 bases and J by 7 bases; unmatched bases: 9. The germline CDR1 and CDR2 sequences are SGHVS and FQNEAQ. The CDR3 runs to 17 residues. CDR3 in amino acids: CASSLAPGLAGENEQFF. In DNA, the CDR3 is TGTGCCAGCAGCTTAGCCCCCGGGCTAGCGGGAGAGAATGAGCAGTTCTTC.

The chain uses TRBV11-1 and TRBJ2-7, with a tentative D call TRBD2 (5 bases). V lost 0 bases to trimming and J lost 5 bases, with 14 bases between them. CDR3 length: 15 amino acids. The germline CDR1 and CDR2 sequences are SGHAT and FQDESV (reference sequence). The CDR3 is CASSLAAGLPNEQYF. As DNA, the CDR3 is TGTGCCAGCAGCTTAGCGGCGGGTCTGCCTAACGAGCAGTACTTC.

The chain has TRBV19 and TRBJ1-1; tentatively, D is TRBD1 (6 bases). The CDR3 is 14 amino acids. V was clipped by 7 bases and J by 4 bases, with 16 bases between them. In germline, CDR1 is LNHDA, CDR2 SQIVND (reference sequence). Here the CDR3 DNA reads TGTGCCAGTATAAAGCAGGGAGGGGGCACTGAAGCTTTCTTT. Amino acids: CASIKQGGGTEAFF.

The V gene is TRBV11-2, the J gene TRBJ1-2; 7 positions match TRBD1. Germline CDR1 SGHAT, CDR2 FQNNGV. Trimming removed 5 bases from V and 0 bases from J; junction bases left unmatched: 6. CDR3 length: 15 amino acids. The CDR3 region is CASSAYRGSNYGYTF. As DNA, the CDR3 is TGTGCCAGCAGCGCATACAGGGGTTCTAACTATGGCTACACCTTC.